The entry below gives a single T cell receptor (beta chain) sequence along with its context. The antigen is undetermined. The PCR made use of 60 Vbeta and 13 Jbeta primers. The repertoire was sequenced with immunoSEQ multiplex PCR; TCRdb's copy has only in-frame clones and lacks some. The sample includes 55,000 to 75,000 clones. This sample was included in a study of cytomegalovirus exposure and HLA in healthy donors. General study results and limits: An observed cluster of highly shared sequence variants was recorded as a likely sequencing artifact.

The sample taken for sequencing was PBMCs. This TCR derives from a male donor in good health and CMV-seronegative.

For the CDR3, the DNA is TGTGCCAGCAGCTTATTCGCAGGGGGGCGTTACAATGAGCAGTTCTTC. Translated, it gives CASSLFAGGRYNEQFF. V usage is TRBV7-9 and J usage is TRBJ2-1, with D possibly TRBD1 on 7 matching bases. In germline, CDR1 is SEHNR, CDR2 FQNEAQ (reference sequence). Trimming shortened V by 2 bases and J by 4 bases, and 15 bases separated the two germline ends. The CDR3 has 16 amino acids.